There are many counts of the clone carrying this T cell receptor beta chain. These data originate in a study of human T cells and chemical hapten exposure. Study overall: TCR yields differed between samples (mainly from small differences in pooled library volume).

Indicated time point: healthy volunteer bleed at 2 weeks. Unfractionated whole blood yielded the extracted total RNA. Unique molecular identifiers were affixed to discrete cDNA molecules within the library. Authors' methods: There were a median of approximately 100,000 TCRs per sample, with a range from 23,224 to 690,600. In TCRdb, the RACE reads were re-called with MiXCR into one record per CDR3 protein. The authors' filters were not applied to this entry. The data hold roughly 130,000 distinct CDR3 sequences, with about 9% observed a single time. This clonotype was sampled from a male donor in good health. Some clones in this sample may be carry-over from other donors' samples. The sample consisted of whole blood.

CDR3 protein: CASSLALATDTQYF. The CDR3 DNA follows: TGTGCCAGCAGCTTAGCGCTAGCAACAGATACGCAGTATTTT. The J gene is TRBJ2-3, the V gene TRBV7-2; D is possibly TRBD2 (5 bases). This CDR3 spans 14 amino acids. The V end was cut by 0 bases, the J end by 3 bases, with 7 bases between. Per the germline V gene, CDR1 is SGHTA and CDR2 is FQGNSA.